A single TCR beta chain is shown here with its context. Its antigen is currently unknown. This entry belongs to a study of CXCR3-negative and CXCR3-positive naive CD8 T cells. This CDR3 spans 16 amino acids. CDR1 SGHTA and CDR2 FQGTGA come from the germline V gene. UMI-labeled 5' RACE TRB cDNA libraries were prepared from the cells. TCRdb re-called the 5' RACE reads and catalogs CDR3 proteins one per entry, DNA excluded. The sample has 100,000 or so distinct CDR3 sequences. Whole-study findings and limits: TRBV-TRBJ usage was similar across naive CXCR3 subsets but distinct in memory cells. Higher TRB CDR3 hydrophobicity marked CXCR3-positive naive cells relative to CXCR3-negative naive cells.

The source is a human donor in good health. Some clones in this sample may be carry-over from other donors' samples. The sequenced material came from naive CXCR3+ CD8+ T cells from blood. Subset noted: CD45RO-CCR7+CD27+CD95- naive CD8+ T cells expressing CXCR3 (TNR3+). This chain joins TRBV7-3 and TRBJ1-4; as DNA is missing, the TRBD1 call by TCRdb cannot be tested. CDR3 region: CASSPRTDTTNEKLFF.